The rows below give T cell receptor beta chains drawn from one sample of a study of identical twins. Each CDR3 protein gets one entry after TCRdb re-called the 5' RACE reads with MiXCR. Among approximately 410,000 distinct CDR3 sequences listed, around 20% were seen once. The specimen was naive T cells sorted from blood. These receptors were collected from a man in his fifties in good health. The CDR3 runs from the conserved cysteine through the conserved F or W. The D gene is left open where the match is weak. Where a row states a size, it is once, few, many or the class of an expanded clone; other rows omit it.

J: TRBJ1-5
D: .
size: .
V: TRBV24-1
CDR3: CATSTGGWQPQHF
DNA: TGTGCCACCAGTACTGGGGGCTGGCAGCCCCAGCATTTT

J: TRBJ2-1
D: .
size: few
V: TRBV20-1
CDR3: CSAWGGATYNEQFF
DNA: TGCAGTGCTTGGGGGGGCGCGACGTACAATGAGCAGTTCTTC

J: TRBJ2-5
D: .
size: few
V: TRBV4-3
CDR3: CASSQDHPRETQYF
DNA: TGCGCCAGCAGCCAAGATCACCCAAGGGAGACCCAGTACTTC

J: TRBJ1-1
D: .
size: few
V: TRBV29-1
CDR3: CSVQGRLNTEAFF
DNA: TGCAGCGTCCAGGGGCGGTTGAACACTGAAGCTTTCTTT

J: TRBJ2-1
D: TRBD2
size: .
V: TRBV4-3
CDR3: CASSPESAGGTYNEQFF
DNA: TGCGCCAGCAGCCCCGAAAGCGCGGGAGGGACCTACAATGAGCAGTTCTTC

J: TRBJ2-1
D: .
size: .
V: TRBV7-9
CDR3: CASQLPSRGEQFF
DNA: TGTGCCAGTCAGCTCCCCTCACGGGGCGAGCAGTTCTTC

J: TRBJ2-7
D: .
size: many
V: TRBV20-1
CDR3: CSVPGQAYEQYF
DNA: TGCAGTGTCCCGGGACAAGCCTACGAGCAGTACTTC

J: TRBJ1-1
D: TRBD1
size: few
V: TRBV10-3
CDR3: CAIRGQDGTEAFF
DNA: TGTGCCATCAGGGGACAGGATGGCACTGAAGCTTTCTTT

J: TRBJ2-2
D: TRBD2
size: few
V: TRBV29-1
CDR3: CSAQKAGVTGELFF
DNA: TGCAGCGCCCAGAAAGCGGGAGTCACCGGGGAGCTGTTTTTT

J: TRBJ2-7
D: TRBD2
size: .
V: TRBV7-6
CDR3: CASSPREDYEQYF
DNA: TGTGCCAGCAGCCCCCGGGAGGACTACGAGCAGTACTTC

J: TRBJ2-2
D: .
size: few
V: TRBV15
CDR3: CATSRGGLSGELFF
DNA: TGTGCCACCAGCAGAGGAGGGTTAAGCGGGGAGCTGTTTTTT

J: TRBJ2-1
D: .
size: many
V: TRBV7-2
CDR3: CASSLELGAYNEQFF
DNA: TGTGCCAGCAGCCTTGAGCTGGGGGCCTACAATGAGCAGTTCTTC

J: TRBJ2-5
D: .
size: many
V: TRBV29-1
CDR3: CSVGRGPGETQYF
DNA: TGCAGCGTTGGCAGGGGTCCGGGAGAGACCCAGTACTTC

J: TRBJ2-3
D: .
size: few
V: TRBV6-1
CDR3: CASRPGGSPPDTQYF
DNA: TGTGCCAGCAGACCGGGGGGCTCCCCCCCAGATACGCAGTATTTT

J: TRBJ1-1
D: .
size: few
V: TRBV5-1
CDR3: CASSSNGAEAFF
DNA: TGCGCCAGCAGCTCTAATGGCGCTGAAGCTTTCTTT

J: TRBJ2-1
D: .
size: few
V: TRBV7-8
CDR3: CASSLGRDTRYNEQFF
DNA: TGTGCCAGCAGCTTAGGCCGGGACACCAGATACAATGAGCAGTTCTTC